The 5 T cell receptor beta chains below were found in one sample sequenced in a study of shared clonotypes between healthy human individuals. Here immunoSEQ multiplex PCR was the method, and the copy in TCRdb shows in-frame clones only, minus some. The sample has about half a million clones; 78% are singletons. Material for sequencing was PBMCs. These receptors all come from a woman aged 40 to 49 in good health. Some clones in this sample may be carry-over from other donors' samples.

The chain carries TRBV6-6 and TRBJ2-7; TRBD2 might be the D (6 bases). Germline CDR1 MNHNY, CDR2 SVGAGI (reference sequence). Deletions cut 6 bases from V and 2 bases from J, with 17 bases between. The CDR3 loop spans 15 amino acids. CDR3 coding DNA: TGTGCCAGCAGGCGGGACTTAAGTGGAACCTACGAGCAGTACTTC. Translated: CASRRDLSGTYEQYF.

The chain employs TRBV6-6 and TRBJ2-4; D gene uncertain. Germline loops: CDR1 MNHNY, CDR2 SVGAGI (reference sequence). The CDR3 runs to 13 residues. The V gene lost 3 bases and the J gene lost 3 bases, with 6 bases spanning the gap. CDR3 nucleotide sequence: TGTGCCAGCAGTTATTCTATCAAAAACATTCAGTACTTC. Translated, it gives CASSYSIKNIQYF.

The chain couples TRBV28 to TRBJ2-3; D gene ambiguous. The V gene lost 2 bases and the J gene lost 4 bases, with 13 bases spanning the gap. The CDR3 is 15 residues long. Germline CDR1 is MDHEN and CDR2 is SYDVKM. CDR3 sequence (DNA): TGTGCCAGCAGTTTACTACAAACGGGCGCAGATACGCAGTATTTT. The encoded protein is CASSLLQTGADTQYF.

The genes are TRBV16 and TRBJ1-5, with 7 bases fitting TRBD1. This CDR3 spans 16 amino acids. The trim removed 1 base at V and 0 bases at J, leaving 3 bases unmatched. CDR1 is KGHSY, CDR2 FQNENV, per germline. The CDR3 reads CASSQWTGYSNQPQHF. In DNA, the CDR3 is TGTGCCAGCAGCCAATGGACAGGCTATAGCAATCAGCCCCAGCATTTT.

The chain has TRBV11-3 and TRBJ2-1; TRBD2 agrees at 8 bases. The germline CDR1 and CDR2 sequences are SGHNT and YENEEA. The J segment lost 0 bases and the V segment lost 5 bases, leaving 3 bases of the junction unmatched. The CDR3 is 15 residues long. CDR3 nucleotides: TGTGCCAGCAGCCTCGGGAGGGGCTCCTACAATGAGCAGTTCTTC. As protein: CASSLGRGSYNEQFF.